This TCR beta chain was sequenced for a study of T cells in Graves' hyperthyroidism and ophthalmopathy. Patients counted as stable if ophthalmopathy did not develop within 18 months. TCR beta CDR3 sequences were amplified from RNA transcripts. Carried out on the TCR CDR3, a first-round RT-PCR used the HTBI primer set. From the multiplex PCR reads, TCRdb called clonotypes with MiXCR, one entry per CDR3 protein. The repertoire holds hundreds of thousands of distinct CDR3 sequences, 11% to 15% seen once, with about 10% in the top ten. The CDR3 has 16 residues. The germline gives CDR1 MDHEN, CDR2 SYDVKM. After removal of 5 bases from V and 5 bases from J, the junction contained 7 bases not matched to a gene. The table lists this clonotype with many counts. Antigen specificity is unknown. Findings and caveats of the study: The model forecast ophthalmopathy, anticipating it by a median about six months before onset.

V and J are TRBV28 and TRBJ2-2; TRBD2 aligns across 11 bases. This sequence was found in a woman aged 18-29 years with Graves' hyperthyroidism. The sequencing input was blood. CDR3 coding DNA: TGTGCCAGCAGTGCTAGCGGGAGGAAGGGGACCGGGGAGCTGTTTTTT. Residues: CASSASGRKGTGELFF.